This T cell receptor beta chain was sequenced for a study of shared clonotypes between healthy human individuals (dated by TCRdb to 2018 to 2020). Background for the entire study: The cohort included a few men and a couple of women between 18 and 49 years of age. For each donor, CD4 naive and CD4 memory were each given three plates, CD8 naive was given two plates, and CD8 memory was given one plate. To estimate repertoire size and how much clonotype sharing occurs between individuals, the study deeply sequenced the blood TCR repertoires of about five healthy adults. Libraries were prepared and TCR repertoires were sequenced by different laboratories using diverse techniques, in order to increase sequencing depth and limit assay-specific biases. Per donor, leukapheresis produced somewhere between about 0.94 and 8.9 billion PBMCs. What the study reported, not specific to this receptor: Based on pairwise subsampling, the degree of clonotype sharing among donors was expected to be affected by sequencing depth. Sampling was limited to blood, and TCR repertoires in tissue likely differ from TCR repertoires in blood. Because the study included only a small number of donors, the genetic and exposure-history diversity represented was limited. Approximately 5% of naive CD4, around 3.5% of naive CD8, about 2.1% of memory CD4, and less than 0.45% of memory CD8 clonotypes were shared across a few donors. Clonotypes shared by all four sorted-subset donors showed higher generation probabilities than non-shared clonotypes. Incomplete sequencing was indicated by rarefaction of sorted-subset datasets, despite the large sequencing depth. Estimated clonotype richness was generally larger for naive than for memory subsets.

V is reduced by 8 bases and J by 5 bases, leaving a spacing of 12 bases between them. The germline V gene yields SQVTM for CDR1 and ANQGSEA for CDR2. The CDR3 holds 11 amino acids from the cysteine to the phenylalanine. Solely the CDR3 DNA is kept, with 33 bases framed from the first base. With regard to this clone: Its binding antigen is unknown. No base qualities exist here, and no much larger clone lies one base off it.

The donors were healthy, HIV-negative adults with no recently reported acute infections or vaccinations. Only Caucasian adults living in Nashville, Tennessee, USA were represented among the donors. CD4+ T cells were enriched by magnetic negative selection, after which naive cells were positively selected on CD45RA and the negative fraction was taken as the memory subset. After blood collection by leukapheresis, PBMCs were isolated using Ficoll-Histopaque density gradient centrifugation and then cryopreserved in the vapor phase of liquid nitrogen. Analytical flow cytometry was used to check the purity and quantity of each magnetically sorted T cell population. Each sorted fraction had its genomic DNA isolated and then quantified by UV absorbance on a Nanodrop 2000c. Using the deep immunoSEQ assay, multiplex PCR amplified TCR CDR3 regions from genomic DNA. Genomic DNA extracted from each cell subset was distributed evenly over all wells of several immunoSEQ 96-well plates, and each plate served as one replicate. For sorted subsets, roughly 0.2 ug genomic DNA, equal to about 30,000 T cell genomes, was loaded into each replicate PCR. Purified libraries were measured with a Qubit 3.0 fluorometer, size-checked on a Bioanalyzer 2100, and measured again with the KAPA Library Quantification kit. A separate single-read 150-cycle Illumina NextSeq 550 flow cell was used to sequence each immunoSEQ 96-well plate. The published analysis was carried out like this. Because only junctional sequences without quality scores were contained in the immunoSEQ output, filtering matching that applied to full-length reads could not be performed. Sequences were annotated with PyIR, a Python wrapper for IgBLAST v1.9, and V/J genes and CDR3 were assigned using IMGT germline references. Any read was removed if the V/J assignment was weak (E-value above 1e-6), the CDR3 was missing, or the read contained stop codons, out-of-frame junctions, or ambiguous translated residues. V3J clonotypes were defined by identical inferred V gene, J gene, and CDR3 amino acid sequence. Percentage overlap between repertoires was calculated by dividing the number of shared unique clonotypes by the size of the smaller repertoire. Richness of each repertoire was evaluated using RTK rarefaction, the Chao1 estimator, and Recon v2.1 estimates of unobserved clonotypes. Generation probabilities for all TCRbeta clonotypes obtained by the gDNA method from a handful of donors were computed using OLGA. Here the immuneACCESS table is served through TCRdb, limited to in-frame sequences with V and J called. Missing clones are a known gap in these copies; in checked studies unresolved V genes cover under half, and the rest lacks a known reason. V and J calls and clone size are copied from that table; D and trimming were computed from the DNA. The sample includes some 980,000 clones, with 60% to 85% observed a single time. The ten top clones hold around 1.4% of the sample.

The sequencing sample was made of memory CD4+ T cells sorted from blood. In light of the paper, this sample's cell subset or site label describes: CD45RA-negative fraction. The chain is assembled from TRBV29-1 and TRBJ2-5; there is no confident call for the D gene. This TCR derives from a man aged 18-30 years in good health. The encoded CDR3 is CSLLVFETQYF. The nucleotides read TGCAGCTTGTTAGTGTTCGAGACCCAGTACTTC. The full variable domain, with segments outside the CDR3 supplied by the reference TRBV29-1 and TRBJ2-5 proteins, appears as SAVISQKPSRDICQRGTSLTIQCQVDSQVTMMFWYRQQPGQSLTLIATANQGSEATYESGFVIDKFPISRPNLTFSTLTVSNMSPEDSSIYLCSLLVFETQYFGPGTRLLVL.